The 27 T cell receptor beta chains given below trace back to one sample, sequenced in a study of cytomegalovirus exposure and HLA in healthy donors. The PCR employed 60 Vbeta primers together with 13 Jbeta primers. The assay was immunoSEQ multiplex PCR, and TCRdb's table has in-frame clones only and misses some. The sample includes around 75,000 clones, roughly three quarters of them seen just once. The sample was PBMCs. The receptors were sampled from a man aged 18 to 30 in good health and CMV-seronegative.

The chain joins TRBV14 to TRBJ2-3; TRBD2 matches at 15 bases. J gave up 5 bases and V 0 bases, and 9 bases lay outside the gene matches. This CDR3 has 19 residues. Germline V gene sequence: CDR1 SGHDN, CDR2 FVKESK. The CDR3 nucleotides read TGTGCCAGCAGCCAAGAACCGGGACTAGCGGGGGGCCCTCTAGATACGCAGTATTTT. Residues: CASSQEPGLAGGPLDTQYF.

Comments on this clone: This sample also contains other DNA sequences that code for the same CDR3. The chain joins TRBV11-1 to TRBJ2-7; 7 bases fit TRBD2. Germline loops: CDR1 SGHAT, CDR2 FQDESV (reference sequence). V lost 10 bases to trimming and J lost 0 bases; unmatched junction nucleotides: 9. The CDR3 runs to 14 residues. The DNA for the CDR3 is TGTGCCACAAGCGGGGCCCTCAGCTCCTACGAGCAGTACTTC. Its protein is CATSGALSSYEQYF.

The genes are TRBV11-3 and TRBJ1-1, with a tentative D call TRBD1 (5 bases). Trimming left V 5 bases short and J 5 bases short, with 12 bases between. Looked up from germline, CDR1 is SGHNT and CDR2 is YENEEA. The CDR3 is 13 residues long. The DNA for the CDR3 is TGTGCCAGCAGCGGGGCCGTGACTACTGAAGCTTTCTTT. This sequence encodes CASSGAVTTEAFF.

The table lists this clone with a count of one. The chain couples TRBV6-5 to TRBJ2-5; TRBD2 is a possible D gene (5 bases). The CDR3 has 14 amino acids. Between the trimmed V and J ends, which lost 2 bases and 5 bases, there was a span of 12 bases. Per germline, CDR1 MNHEY and CDR2 SVGAGI. The CDR3 sequence: CASSYRREPETQYF. The CDR3 DNA follows: TGTGCCAGCAGTTACCGTCGGGAACCGGAGACCCAGTACTTC.

V gene TRBV29-1 combines with J gene TRBJ1-1; tentative D call: TRBD1 (6 bases). This CDR3 spans 12 amino acids. The V and J ends lost 6 bases and 5 bases respectively, with 13 bases between them. Germline CDR1 and CDR2: SQVTM and ANQGSEA. The CDR3 protein is CSVGQMGTEAFF. The CDR3 nucleotides read TGCAGCGTGGGACAAATGGGGACTGAAGCTTTCTTT.

The chain has TRBV4-1 and TRBJ2-5; 8 positions agree with TRBD2. The V and J ends lost 1 base and 9 bases, in that order; junction bases with no gene match: 10. The CDR3 is 15 residues long. The germline gives CDR1 MGHRA, CDR2 YSYEKL. The CDR3: CASSQAGLVFSAQYF. As DNA, the CDR3 is TGCGCCAGCAGCCAAGCGGGACTAGTGTTTTCGGCCCAGTACTTC.

This clone was observed a few times. The gene calls are TRBV6-1 and TRBJ1-4; no definite D call. The ends were cut back, 6 bases at V and 10 bases at J, with 9 bases in the middle. Germline-derived CDR1 and CDR2 are MNHNS and SASEGT. The CDR3 loop spans 11 amino acids. The CDR3 region has the DNA TGTGCCAGCAGCAGGACTGGAAAACTGTTTTTT. This codes for CASSRTGKLFF.

The CDR3: CAWSVLRDRGLYEQYV. CDR3 in DNA: TGTGCCTGGAGTGTACTTAGGGACAGGGGGTTGTACGAGCAGTACGTC. The rearrangement uses TRBV30 and TRBJ2-7, with 11 bases lining up with TRBD1. The CDR3 contains 16 residues. Germline CDR1 and CDR2: GTSNPN and SVGIG (reference sequence). Trimming at V came to 0 bases and at J to 4 bases, leaving 8 bases not matched to a gene.

The genes are TRBV4-3 and TRBJ2-3; D may be TRBD1 (6 bases). Germline-derived CDR1 and CDR2 are LGHNA and YSLEER. Trimming removed 0 bases from V and 5 bases from J, with 12 bases in between. The length of the CDR3 is 15 residues. CDR3 in amino acids: CASSQDYRAKDTQYF. Here the CDR3 DNA reads TGCGCCAGCAGCCAAGACTACAGGGCCAAAGATACGCAGTATTTT.

The V call is TRBV11-3, the J call TRBJ1-1; D gene uncertain. Germline CDR1 reads SGHNT; CDR2 reads YENEEA. The V and J ends lost 3 bases and 2 bases respectively, with 10 bases between them. CDR3 length: 14 residues. CDR3 sequence (DNA): TGTGCCAGCAGCTTCAGTGGCCCTAACACTGAAGCTTTCTTT. Amino acid sequence: CASSFSGPNTEAFF.

The rearrangement links TRBV5-1 to TRBJ2-1; D perhaps matches TRBD1 (6 bases). CDR3 length: 15 residues. Germline V gene data show CDR1 as SGHRS and CDR2 as YFSETQ. Deletions cut 7 bases from V and 0 bases from J, with 14 bases between. CDR3 sequence: CASHIGQSSYNEQFF. Written as DNA, the CDR3 is TGCGCCAGCCATATTGGACAGAGCTCCTACAATGAGCAGTTCTTC.

The rearrangement links TRBV7-3 to TRBJ1-2; D gene unclear. Trimming left V 2 bases short and J 2 bases short, with 9 bases between. Germline V lookup: CDR1 SGHTA, CDR2 FQGTGA. The CDR3 extends over 14 amino acids. CDR3 nucleotide sequence: TGTGCCAGCAGCTTATCGAGGGCCAACTATGGCTACACCTTC. Translation gives CASSLSRANYGYTF.

There are a few counts of this clone. This chain connects TRBV2 to TRBJ1-3; TRBD1 might be the D (5 bases). Germline values: CDR1 SNHLY, CDR2 FYNNEI. The CDR3 is 15 amino acids. The ends were cut back, 4 bases at V and 1 base at J, with 11 bases in the middle. The CDR3 DNA reads as TGTGCCAGCAGTGTAGGGGCGGGGTCTGGAAACACCATATATTTT. Encoded protein: CASSVGAGSGNTIYF.

This chain links TRBV19 with TRBJ2-3, with D unresolved. The CDR3 has 15 residues. V was clipped by 3 bases and J by 0 bases, with 10 bases between them. Germline CDR1 is LNHDA and CDR2 is SQIVND (reference sequence). CDR3: CASSIYSASTDTQYF. CDR3 in DNA: TGTGCCAGTAGTATTTACAGTGCTAGCACAGATACGCAGTATTTT.

This chain links TRBV15 with TRBJ2-5; tentative D call: TRBD1 (5 bases). Germline CDR1 reads LNHNV; CDR2 reads YYDKDF (reference sequence). The length of the CDR3 is 14 residues. V lost 1 base to trimming and J lost 1 base, with 7 bases between them. CDR3 DNA sequence: TGTGCCACCAGCAGAGGGGGCCTCCAAGAGACCCAGTACTTC. This gives the protein CATSRGGLQETQYF.

This clone was seen more than once but under ten times. CDR3 residues: CASSAAYEQYF. The DNA for the CDR3 is TGTGCCAGCAGCGCCGCCTACGAGCAGTACTTC. The chain links TRBV5-6 to TRBJ2-5; no firm D call. The J call may be faulty, since TRBJ2-7 better matches the DNA end. Germline CDR1 reads SGHDT; CDR2 reads YYEEEE. This CDR3 region has 11 residues.

This clone was observed a single time. The chain has TRBV18 and TRBJ2-2, with D maybe TRBD2 (5 bases). Germline lookup yields CDR1 KGHSH and CDR2 LQKENI. Trimming cost V 5 bases and J 5 bases, with 6 bases left between them. The CDR3 has 12 residues. CDR3 region: CASSTGTGELFF. The CDR3 coding sequence is TGTGCCAGCTCAACGGGGACCGGGGAGCTGTTTTTT.

The genes are TRBV28 and TRBJ2-3; tentative D call: TRBD1 (6 bases). Between the trimmed V and J ends, which lost 6 bases and 6 bases, there was a span of 22 bases. This CDR3 is built from 16 residues. CDR1 and CDR2 from the germline V gene are MDHEN and SYDVKM. The CDR3 sequence is CASRTNRDPRRDTQYF. The DNA for the CDR3 is TGTGCCAGCAGAACAAACAGGGACCCCCGGAGGGATACGCAGTATTTT.

The chain carries TRBV19 and TRBJ1-2; no clear D gene. Germline CDR1 is LNHDA and CDR2 is SQIVND (reference sequence). The CDR3 has 15 amino acids. Trimming cost V 0 bases and J 4 bases, with 12 bases left between them. The CDR3 coding sequence is TGTGCCAGTAGTATAGATTTGGAGACGGTCTATGGCTACACCTTC. Encoded protein: CASSIDLETVYGYTF.

A single count supports this clone. This chain links TRBV14 with TRBJ1-6; D unclear. CDR1 is SGHDN and CDR2 is FVKESK in the germline V gene. This CDR3 has 14 amino acids. Trimming cost V 1 base and J 9 bases, with 10 bases left between them. Here the CDR3 DNA reads TGTGCCAGCAGCCAAGGTGGCCGAGGTTCACCCCTCCACTTT. Translated, it gives CASSQGGRGSPLHF.

Only a few counts were recorded for this clone. The chain recombines TRBV9 with TRBJ2-5, with TRBD2 as a possible D gene (7 bases). Germline values: CDR1 SGDLS, CDR2 YYNGEE. V was trimmed by 3 bases and J by 4 bases, leaving 16 bases between them. The CDR3 extends over 15 amino acids. CDR3 bases: TGTGCCAGCAGCGCGTTCGGGGGGCCGGGAGAGACCCAGTACTTC. As protein: CASSAFGGPGETQYF.

CDR3 amino acids: CASSYRDSQFF. For the CDR3, the DNA is TGTGCCAGCAGTTACAGGGACTCACAGTTCTTT. The V call is TRBV6-5, the J call TRBJ1-1, with a tentative D call TRBD1 (5 bases). The CDR3 covers 11 residues. The V gene's germline CDR1 is MNHEY and CDR2 SVGAGI. Deletions cut 2 bases from V and 14 bases from J, with 12 bases between.

The chain has TRBV9 and TRBJ2-2; the match to TRBD2 covers 15 bases. V shed 4 bases and J 8 bases; nucleotides not matched to a gene: 6. CDR1 SGDLS and CDR2 YYNGEE come from the germline V gene. This CDR3 contains 16 residues. CDR3 coding DNA: TGTGCCAGCAGCTTCGGACTAGCGGGGGGGTCGGGGGAGCTGTTTTTT. This translates into CASSFGLAGGSGELFF.

Only one count was recorded for this clone. The chain joins TRBV2 to TRBJ1-2; 9 bases align to TRBD1. V shed 5 bases, J shed 6 bases, and the junction held 4 bases outside the gene matches. The CDR3 consists of 13 residues. Germline V CDR1 and CDR2: SNHLY, FYNNEI. Here the CDR3 reads CASSWGQGDGYTF. CDR3 DNA sequence: TGTGCCAGCAGTTGGGGACAGGGTGATGGCTACACCTTC. The full variable domain, in which reference TRBV2 and TRBJ1-2 provide the parts outside the CDR3, is EPEVTQTPSHQVTQMGQEVILRCVPISNHLYFYWYRQILGQKVEFLVSFYNNEISEKSEIFDDQFSVERPDGSNFTLKIRSTKLEDSAMYFCASSWGQGDGYTFGSGTRLTVV.

The chain recombines TRBV7-9 with TRBJ1-1, with a possible D match to TRBD1 (5 bases). The CDR3 loop spans 14 amino acids. Germline lookup yields CDR1 SEHNR and CDR2 FQNEAQ (reference sequence). V lost 2 bases and J lost 5, with 12 bases in between. CDR3: CASSLLAGKTEAFF. The CDR3 coding sequence is TGTGCCAGCAGCTTATTGGCAGGGAAGACTGAAGCTTTCTTT.

This chain connects TRBV5-4 to TRBJ2-3; 8 nucleotides match TRBD1. The germline gives CDR1 SGHNT, CDR2 YYREEE (reference sequence). The CDR3 covers 15 residues. V was pared by 7 bases and J by 3 bases, with 10 bases of the junction left unmatched. CDR3 in amino acids: CASAPRTGFTDTQYF. As DNA, the CDR3 is TGTGCCAGCGCCCCTCGGACAGGGTTTACAGATACGCAGTATTTT. Filled out from reference TRBV5-4 and TRBJ2-3, the complete variable domain reads ETGVTQSPTHLIKTRGQQVTLRCSSQSGHNTVSWYQQALGQGPQFIFQYYREEENGRGNFPPRFSGLQFPNYSSELNVNALELDDSALYLCASAPRTGFTDTQYFGPGTRLTVL.

In regard to this clone: A junction end diverges from the germline sequence, so it may reflect a read error. V and J are TRBV4-3 and TRBJ1-6; D is perhaps TRBD1 (6 bases). The germline CDR1 and CDR2 sequences are LGHNA and YSLEER. There are 16 residues in the CDR3. CDR3 amino acids: CASSQAPAGAGSPLHF. The CDR3 DNA reads TGCGCCAGCAGTCAAGCTCCAGCAGGGGCAGGATCACCCCTCCACTTT.